The T cell receptor beta chain described here comes from a study of blood T cell repertoires in COVID-19. This CDR3 spans 14 amino acids. Germline V gene data show CDR1 as SGHRS and CDR2 as YFSETQ. The V and J ends lost 2 bases and 6 bases, in that order; junction bases with no gene match: 3. TCRdb keeps only in-frame clones here, not all; method: immunoSEQ multiplex PCR. The sample holds around 290,000 clones, 88% seen once. The chain combines TRBV5-1 with TRBJ2-1; TRBD1 agrees at 9 bases. What was sequenced was PBMCs or T cells enriched from blood (not recorded which). The clonotype was recovered from a woman aged 55 to 70 in a cohort exposed to, infected with or recovered from COVID-19 (not recorded which). CDR3: CASSFRQGGNEQFF. The CDR3 DNA reads TGCGCCAGCAGCTTCCGACAGGGGGGCAATGAGCAGTTCTTC.